One sample yielded the 20 T cell receptor beta chains listed below, sequenced in a study of T-cell reconstitution after alpha-beta-depleted transplantation in children. A library of TCRbeta sequences, prepared with unique molecular identifiers, was generated. TCRdb called the PCR reads again in MiXCR, with one record for every CDR3 protein. The sample comprises about 300,000 distinct CDR3 sequences, roughly a tenth of which are singletons, and less than 9% rests with the top ten. This sample comprised PBMCs, obtained before TCRalphabeta/CD19-depleted stem cell transplant. These receptors were collected from a boy in the first two years of life with acute myeloid leukemia, due to receive a stem cell transplant.

Ten or more counts support this clonotype. The rearrangement joins TRBV5-8 to TRBJ1-6; D unresolved. This CDR3 spans 12 amino acids. Trimming cost V 4 bases and J 7 bases, with 6 bases left between them. Germline CDR1 SGHTS, CDR2 YDEGEE. CDR3 sequence (DNA): TGTGCCAGCAGCCGCCGGAATTCACCCCTCCACTTT. Translating it yields CASSRRNSPLHF. The entire variable domain, with the rest obtained from reference TRBV5-8 and TRBJ1-6, is as follows: EAGVTQSPTHLIKTRGQQATLRCSPISGHTSVYWYQQALGLGLQFLLWYDEGEERNRGNFPPRFSGRQFPNYSSELNVNALELEDSALYLCASSRRNSPLHFGNGTRLTVT.

This clonotype was detected ten times or more. V usage is TRBV19 and J usage is TRBJ1-5; the match to TRBD1 covers 7 bases. Trimming cost V 7 bases and J 0 bases; bases outside gene matches: 6. The CDR3 extends over 15 amino acids. Germline loops: CDR1 LNHDA, CDR2 SQIVND (reference sequence). This CDR3 reads CASKGASLSNQPQHF. The CDR3 coding sequence is TGTGCCAGTAAGGGGGCGTCCCTTAGCAATCAGCCCCAGCATTTT. Using reference TRBV19 and TRBJ1-5 for the parts outside the CDR3, the full variable domain is DGGITQSPKYLFRKEGQNVTLSCEQNLNHDAMYWYRQDPGQGLRLIYYSQIVNDFQKGDIAEGYSVSREKKESFPLTVTSAQKNPTAFYLCASKGASLSNQPQHFGDGTRLSIL.

This clonotype has a count of ten or more. The gene calls are TRBV7-9 and TRBJ2-3; 8 bases fit TRBD2. With 5 bases clipped from V and 5 bases from J, the junction kept 6 bases outside the gene matches. Germline V CDR1 and CDR2: SEHNR, FQNEAQ (reference sequence). CDR3 size: 14 residues. CDR3 sequence (DNA): TGTGCCAGCAGCCGCATGGCGGGAGGAGATACGCAGTATTTT. It yields the protein CASSRMAGGDTQYF.

This clonotype has at least ten counts. The J gene is TRBJ2-7, the V gene TRBV10-3; 8 nucleotides match TRBD1. From germline, CDR1 is ENHRY and CDR2 SYGVKD. This CDR3 is 12 amino acids long. V shed 10 bases and J 2 bases; nucleotides not matched to a gene: 4. DNA for the CDR3: TGTGCCACCAGACAGGGGACCTACGAGCAGTACTTC. This sequence encodes CATRQGTYEQYF.

This clonotype was counted ten times or more. The V call is TRBV6-5, the J call TRBJ2-3; the D is unclear. From germline, CDR1 is MNHEY and CDR2 SVGAGI. The CDR3 spans 15 residues. V lost 2 bases and J 4 bases, leaving 13 bases between the germline ends. The CDR3 protein is CASSYSWSGADTQYF. Here the CDR3 DNA reads TGTGCCAGCAGTTACAGTTGGTCCGGCGCAGATACGCAGTATTTT.

This clonotype was recorded many times. CDR3 amino acids: CASVWGRLSPLHF. The CDR3 DNA reads as TGTGCCAGCGTGTGGGGGCGCTTGTCACCCCTCCACTTT. The chain employs TRBV6-6 and TRBJ1-6, with D possibly matching TRBD1 (6 bases). Germline V gene sequence: CDR1 MNHNY, CDR2 SVGAGI (reference sequence). This CDR3 region has 13 residues. Trimming left V 8 bases short and J 10 bases short, with 15 bases between.

This clonotype was counted many times. The chain is built from TRBV3-1 and TRBJ2-5; D unresolved. The V gene's germline CDR1 is LGHDT and CDR2 YNNKEL (reference sequence). The CDR3 length is 14 residues. Trimming took off 3 bases at V and 2 bases at J, with 10 bases between the two ends. The CDR3 DNA is TGTGCCAGCAGCCATTTGGCACCTCAAGAGACCCAGTACTTC. It translates to CASSHLAPQETQYF.

In this sample, this clonotype turned up many times. This chain links TRBV13 with TRBJ2-7, with a possible D match to TRBD2 (6 bases). The CDR3 is made up of 14 amino acids. Deletions cut 5 bases from V and 7 bases from J, with 18 bases between. Germline CDR1 and CDR2: PRHDT and FYEKMQ (reference sequence). This chain's CDR3 is CASSLPGGALEQYF. The CDR3 coding sequence is TGTGCCAGCAGCCTCCCGGGCGGGGCTCTGGAGCAGTACTTC. Using reference TRBV13 and TRBJ2-7 for the parts outside the CDR3, the full variable domain is AAGVIQSPRHLIKEKRETATLKCYPIPRHDTVYWYQQGPGQDPQFLISFYEKMQSDKGSIPDRFSAQQFSDYHSELNMSSLELGDSALYFCASSLPGGALEQYFGPGTRLTVT.

This clonotype came up a few times. This chain uses TRBV7-3 with TRBJ2-5, with TRBD2 matching 8 bases. CDR3 length: 13 amino acids. V lost 3 bases, J lost 7 bases, and 4 bases stayed unmatched. In germline, CDR1 is SGHTA, CDR2 FQGTGA. The CDR3 nucleotides read TGTGCCAGCAGCTTGGGACTAGGGGGGACCCAGTACTTC. It translates to CASSLGLGGTQYF. The whole variable domain, filled in from reference TRBV7-3 and TRBJ2-5, reads GAGVSQTPSNKVTEKGKYVELRCDPISGHTALYWYRQSLGQGPEFLIYFQGTGAADDSGLPNDRFFAVRPEGSVSTLKIQRTERGDSAVYLCASSLGLGGTQYFGPGTRLLVL.

In this sample, this clonotype turned up a few times. This CDR3 is CASSLDEGPSYEQYF. CDR3 coding DNA: TGTGCCAGCAGCTTAGATGAGGGCCCGTCCTACGAGCAGTACTTC. The J gene is TRBJ2-7, the V gene TRBV7-6, with D tentatively TRBD2 (5 bases). Trimming shortened V by 1 base and J by 1 base, and 11 bases separated the two germline ends. Germline V gene data show CDR1 as SGHVS and CDR2 as FNYEAQ. The CDR3 has 15 residues.

At least ten counts were recorded for this clonotype. V is TRBV7-6 and J is TRBJ1-2; tentative D call: TRBD1 (5 bases). Germline CDR1 is SGHVS and CDR2 is FNYEAQ. Trimming shortened V by 4 bases and J by 3 bases, and 15 bases separated the two germline ends. The length of the CDR3 is 15 residues. In nucleotides, the CDR3 is TGTGCCAGCAGCTCCACTCTTCGAGGGGACTATGGCTACACCTTC. This encodes CASSSTLRGDYGYTF.

This clonotype was recorded at least ten times. This chain connects TRBV12-3 or TRBV12-4 to TRBJ2-1; TRBD2 agrees at 7 bases. V lost 6 bases to trimming and J lost 6 bases; unmatched junction nucleotides: 5. CDR3 length equals 13 residues. The CDR3 spells CASSWTRSNEQFF. The CDR3 nucleotides are TGTGCCAGCAGCTGGACTAGGAGCAATGAGCAGTTCTTC.

This clonotype was counted many times. The gene calls are TRBV5-5 and TRBJ2-1; no reliable D call. V was trimmed by 0 bases and J by 3 bases, leaving 13 bases between them. The CDR3 totals 16 residues. Looked up from germline, CDR1 is SGHKS and CDR2 is YYEKEE (reference sequence). The CDR3 reads CASSLEQQDIYNEQFF. In DNA form, the CDR3 reads TGTGCCAGCAGCTTGGAACAGCAGGATATCTACAATGAGCAGTTCTTC.

This clonotype was picked up many times. The chain is built from TRBV4-3 and TRBJ2-3; no firm D call. The CDR3 is 14 amino acids. V was cut by 2 bases and J by 0 bases, with 6 bases left in between. CDR1 LGHNA and CDR2 YSLEER come from the germline V gene. The CDR3 DNA sequence: TGCGCCAGCAGCCAAAGGCTGAGCACAGATACGCAGTATTTT. Translating gives CASSQRLSTDTQYF.

This clonotype was found many times. The V and J genes are TRBV7-2 and TRBJ2-7; 8 positions agree with TRBD2. Unmatched junction bases numbered 7, after V lost 6 bases and J lost 0 bases. The CDR3 runs to 15 residues. The V gene's germline CDR1 is SGHTA and CDR2 FQGNSA. The CDR3: CASRVSGVSSYEQYF. CDR3 DNA: TGTGCCAGCAGGGTTAGCGGGGTTAGCTCCTACGAGCAGTACTTC.

This clonotype was detected many times. J is TRBJ2-7 and V is TRBV11-2, with a tentative D call TRBD1 (5 bases). Trimming shortened V by 5 bases and J by 0 bases, and 11 bases separated the two germline ends. The CDR3 length is 14 residues. Germline V gene data show CDR1 as SGHAT and CDR2 as FQNNGV. This CDR3 reads CASSVRVPSYEQYF. The DNA for the CDR3 is TGTGCCAGCAGCGTCAGGGTCCCCTCCTACGAGCAGTACTTC.

The chain uses TRBV5-1 and TRBJ2-2, with 10 bases fitting TRBD2. This CDR3 has 18 residues. Germline V gene data show CDR1 as SGHRS and CDR2 as YFSETQ. Losses at the gene ends were 0 bases for V and 5 bases for J; bases not matched to a gene: 10. As DNA, the CDR3 is TGCGCCAGCAGCTTGGCGCTCCTAGCGGGAGAGGTTACCGGGGAGCTGTTTTTT. This sequence encodes CASSLALLAGEVTGELFF.

This clonotype was counted at least ten times. V is TRBV5-1 and J is TRBJ2-1, with D perhaps TRBD1 (6 bases). V was clipped by 3 bases and J by 2 bases, with 12 bases between them. CDR1 SGHRS and CDR2 YFSETQ come from the germline V gene. This CDR3 spans 15 amino acids. CDR3 coding DNA: TGCGCCAGCAGCTCCTACAGGGTCCCCTACAATGAGCAGTTCTTC. Its protein product is CASSSYRVPYNEQFF.

About this clonotype itself: Given a much more abundant clone one base away, this may be a read error. This chain links TRBV3-1 with TRBJ1-1, with unresolved D. The CDR3 runs to 15 residues. Germline V gene lookup returns CDR1 LGHDT and CDR2 YNNKEL (reference sequence). This CDR3 reads CASSQDSLMKTEAFF. DNA of the CDR3: TGTGCCAGCAGCCAAGATAGCCTAATGAAGACTGAAGCTTTCTTT.

This clonotype was counted at least ten times. The chain is built from TRBV29-1 and TRBJ2-3; 7 positions agree with TRBD2. Trimming cost V 6 bases and J 6 bases; bases outside gene matches: 9. From germline, CDR1 is SQVTM and CDR2 ANQGSEA. The CDR3 is 13 amino acids. As DNA, the CDR3 is TGCAGCGTCGGGGGGAGGAGTAGGGATACGCAGTATTTT. Its translation is CSVGGRSRDTQYF.